This TCR beta chain was retrieved from a study of blood T cell repertoires in COVID-19. The CDR3 length is 12 residues. Per germline, CDR1 LNHDA and CDR2 SQIVND (reference sequence). J was trimmed by 8 bases and V by 11 bases; bases with no gene match: 8. Sequenced by immunoSEQ multiplex PCR; TCRdb stores in-frame clones only, minus some. The table shows about 190,000 clones, with 75% to 90% occurring only once. This TCR came from a middle-aged woman with acute or convalescent COVID-19. V gene TRBV19 combines with J gene TRBJ2-1; 8 bases map to TRBD2. Input material: peripheral blood. CDR3 nucleotide sequence: TGTGCCTCGGGTAGCGGGATCTATGAGCAGTTCTTC. Protein: CASGSGIYEQFF.